This T cell receptor (beta chain) was retrieved from a study of cytomegalovirus exposure and HLA in healthy donors. Study conclusions and caveats: The majority of CMV-associated TCR beta chains were reported as apparently HLA-restricted in a later analysis. Using the classifier, cytomegalovirus status was reportedly diagnosed with high specificity and sensitivity. DRB1 had the most TCR associations and HLA-C the fewest, a later analysis found, with rates varying by HLA locus.

The study ran its PCR with 60 Vbeta and 13 Jbeta primers. Some clones are missing from TCRdb's copy, which holds only in-frame ones; the method was immunoSEQ multiplex PCR. The sample includes roughly 98,000 clones, roughly 70% seen only once; the top ten take 2.5%. With regard to this clone: Its cognate antigen is unknown.

Germline loops: CDR1 SGHAT, CDR2 FQNNGV. CDR3 size: 14 residues. The V and J ends lost 2 bases and 8 bases, in that order; junction bases with no gene match: 7. The source material was PBMCs. This chain links TRBV11-2 with TRBJ1-1, with TRBD1 identical over 8 bases. This receptor was taken from a man in his fifties or sixties in good health and CMV-seronegative. CDR3 bases: TGTGCCAGCAGCTTAACCCGACAGGGGCGGGAAGCTTTCTTT. The encoded protein is CASSLTRQGREAFF.